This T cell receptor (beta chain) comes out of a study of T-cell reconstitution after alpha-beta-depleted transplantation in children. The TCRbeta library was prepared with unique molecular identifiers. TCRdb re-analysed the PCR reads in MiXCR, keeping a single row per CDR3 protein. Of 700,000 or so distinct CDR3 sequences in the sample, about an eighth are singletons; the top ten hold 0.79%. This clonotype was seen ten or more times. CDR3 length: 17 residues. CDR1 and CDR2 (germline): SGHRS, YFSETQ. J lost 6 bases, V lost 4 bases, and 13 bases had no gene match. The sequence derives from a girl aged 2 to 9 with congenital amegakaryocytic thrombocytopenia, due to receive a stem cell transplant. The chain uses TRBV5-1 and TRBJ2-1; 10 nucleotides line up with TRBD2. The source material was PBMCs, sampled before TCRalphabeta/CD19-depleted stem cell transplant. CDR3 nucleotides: TGCGCCAGCAGCAGATTTCTAGCGGGAGACGTAGGCAATGAGCAGTTCTTC. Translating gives CASSRFLAGDVGNEQFF.